These T cell receptor beta chains were read from a single sample in a study of blood T cell repertoires in COVID-19. TCRdb's copy holds only in-frame clones and misses some; the assay was immunoSEQ multiplex PCR. The sample lists 75,000 to 85,000 clones; 80% to 90% were seen once. Sequencing was carried out using peripheral blood. These receptors were collected from a human donor in a cohort sampled during active COVID-19. Both conserved end residues are part of each CDR3. A D gene is named only where the DNA matches it firmly. Rows may omit the clone size; those that give it use once, few, many or a size class.

>TRBV27|NA|TRBJ1-2|TRBD1
TGTGCCAGCAGTTCACGGACAGGGGAGAACTATGGCTACACCTTC
CASSSRTGENYGYTF
>TRBV30|NA|TRBJ2-7|TRBD2
TGTGCCTGGGCTTTAGGCGGGACTAGCGGAGGGGAGCAGTACTTC
CAWALGGTSGGEQYF
>TRBV2|NA|TRBJ1-1|TRBD1
TGTGCCAGCACCTGGGACAGGGAGAACACTGAAGCTTTCTTT
CASTWDRENTEAFF
>TRBV4-2|once|TRBJ1-1|TRBD1
TGTGCCAGCAGCCGAGGGGGCCTAAACACTGAAGCTTTCTTT
CASSRGGLNTEAFF
>TRBV28|few|TRBJ2-7|NA
TGTGCCAGCAGTTCCAGACAGGATCATCCTACGAGGCAGTACTTC
CASSSRQDHPTRQYF
>TRBV20-1|once|TRBJ1-1|TRBD1
TGCAGTGCTAGTGCGGGACAGGAAGTTGCTGAAGCTTTCTTT
CSASAGQEVAEAFF
>TRBV5-4|NA|TRBJ2-7|NA
TGTGCCAGCAGAGCTGGCGGCGGTGACGAGCAGTACTTC
CASRAGGGDEQYF
>TRBV7-9|NA|TRBJ2-7|NA
TGTGCCAGCAGCTTAGGCAGTACCTACGAGCAGTACTTC
CASSLGSTYEQYF
>TRBV9|NA|TRBJ1-5|NA
TGTGCCAGCAGCGTGACAGCCAATCAGCCCCAGCATTTT
CASSVTANQPQHF
>TRBV5-6|NA|TRBJ2-1|NA
TGTGCCAGCAGCTTACGAGGGGGTGGTGAGCAGTTCTTC
CASSLRGGGEQFF
>TRBV5-1|NA|TRBJ2-7|TRBD1
TGCGCCAGCAGCTTGGGGCCGGGACAGGGGAGGGAGCAGTACTTC
CASSLGPGQGREQYF
>TRBV30|once|TRBJ1-1|TRBD1
TGTGCCTGGAGTGATTCGACAGGGTACACTGAAGCTTTCTTT
CAWSDSTGYTEAFF
>TRBV6-6|NA|TRBJ2-7|TRBD1
TGTGCCAGCAGTTCCCCGACGGGACAGGGTTACGAGCAGTACTTC
CASSSPTGQGYEQYF
>TRBV7-2|NA|TRBJ1-6|TRBD1
TGTGCCAGCAGCTTAACGGGACAGGAGCGTTCACCCCTCCACTTT
CASSLTGQERSPLHF
>TRBV7-3|NA|TRBJ2-1|NA
TGTGCCAGCAGCTTAACACCGTCCTCAGGGTCCTACAATGAGCAGTTCTTC
CASSLTPSSGSYNEQFF
>TRBV5-4|NA|TRBJ2-7|NA
TGTGCCAGCAGCACCCCGGAGGGGCGAGGCTACGAGCAGTACTTC
CASSTPEGRGYEQYF
>TRBV4-2|NA|TRBJ2-2|NA
TGTGCCAGCAGCCGAGGGGACATGAACACCGGGGAGCTGTTTTTT
CASSRGDMNTGELFF
>TRBV9|NA|TRBJ2-3|NA
TGTGCCAGCAGCGCCCGGGGGTTGGGAGATACGCAGTATTTT
CASSARGLGDTQYF
>TRBV7-2|few|TRBJ1-1|TRBD1
TGTGCCAGCAGCGCAGGGGGCGGGAACACTGAAGCTTTCTTT
CASSAGGGNTEAFF
>TRBV24-1|NA|TRBJ2-7|TRBD1
TGTGCCACCAGTGATGGAGGACAGGGCCGGAACGAGCAGTACTTC
CATSDGGQGRNEQYF
>TRBV7-3|NA|TRBJ1-6|NA
TGTGCCAGCAGCTTAAATGCGGGAGGGAATTCACCCCTCCACTTT
CASSLNAGGNSPLHF
>TRBV9|NA|TRBJ1-3|NA
TGTGCCAGCAGCGTAGGTCCAGGGACTGGAAACACCATATATTTT
CASSVGPGTGNTIYF
>TRBV3-1/TRBV3-2|NA|TRBJ2-7|NA
TGTGCCAGCAGCCAAGGGGCTATGACCTACGAGCAGTACTTC
CASSQGAMTYEQYF
>TRBV28|NA|TRBJ1-2|NA
TGTGCCAGCAGCCCGAGTACCGGGGGTCTCCTGCTTTCTGGCTACACCTTC
CASSPSTGGLLLSGYTF
>TRBV12-5|NA|TRBJ2-7|TRBD2
TGTGCTAGTGGTTTGGCCGCGGGGGGGGTCTACGAGCAGTACTTC
CASGLAAGGVYEQYF
>TRBV7-3|NA|TRBJ2-7|NA
TGTGCCAGCAGCTTAGACAGCGCCTACGAGCAGTACTTC
CASSLDSAYEQYF
>TRBV18|NA|TRBJ1-1|NA
TGTGCCAGCTCACCAGGGGCAGGGATGAACACTGAAGCTTTCTTT
CASSPGAGMNTEAFF
>TRBV5-1|NA|TRBJ2-1|TRBD1
TGCGCCAGCAGGCGGACAGGGGCCACTGAGCAGTTCTTC
CASRRTGATEQFF
>TRBV10-3|NA|TRBJ2-3|TRBD2
TGTGCCATCAGTGGCCTAGCGGGAGGAGTAGATACGCAGTATTTT
CAISGLAGGVDTQYF
>TRBV27|NA|TRBJ1-2|NA
TGTGCCAGCAGACCCGACAGGTCCTATCTACGGGGCTATGGCTACACCTTC
CASRPDRSYLRGYGYTF
>TRBV7-2|NA|TRBJ2-7|NA
TGTGCCAGCAGCTTAGTTAGGCTCGGCGGGCAGCGGCAGTACTTC
CASSLVRLGGQRQYF
>TRBV7-3|NA|TRBJ2-3|TRBD2
TGTGCCAGCAGCTTCAGCGGGGGAGGCACAGATACGCAGTATTTT
CASSFSGGGTDTQYF
>TRBV10-3|NA|TRBJ1-4|TRBD1
TGTGCCATCAGTGAGTCGCGGGACAGGGCCTCTGCAACTAATGAAAAACTGTTTTTT
CAISESRDRASATNEKLFF
>TRBV5-1|NA|TRBJ2-7|TRBD2
TGCGCCAGCAGCTTTGTGGGAGGGTCCAACGAGCAGTACTTC
CASSFVGGSNEQYF
>TRBV30|NA|TRBJ2-7|TRBD1
TGTGCCTGGAGCCCCGTGACAGGGGGGAATGGGGAGCAGTACTTC
CAWSPVTGGNGEQYF
>TRBV3-1/TRBV3-2|NA|TRBJ2-1|NA
TGTGCCAGCAGCCAGGAGGTGGGGAGGAATGAGCAGTTCTTC
CASSQEVGRNEQFF
>TRBV7-3|NA|TRBJ2-7|NA
TGTGCCAGCAGCTTAGACAGGACTTCCTACGAGCAGTACTTC
CASSLDRTSYEQYF
>TRBV24-1|NA|TRBJ2-3|TRBD2
TGTGCCACCAGTGGAGGAGCGGGGGCAATAGATACGCAGTATTTT
CATSGGAGAIDTQYF
>TRBV2|NA|TRBJ2-1|TRBD2
TGTGCCAGCAGCCTAGCGGGAGCATCCTACAATGAGCAGTTCTTC
CASSLAGASYNEQFF
>TRBV6-4|NA|TRBJ2-7|TRBD1
TGTGCCAGCAGTGGGGACAGGGTTACCTACGAGCAGTACTTC
CASSGDRVTYEQYF
>TRBV25-1|NA|TRBJ2-5|TRBD1
TGTGCCAGCAGTGATATGAGACAGGGGTCGGAGACCCAGTACTTC
CASSDMRQGSETQYF
>TRBV3-1/TRBV3-2|NA|TRBJ2-1|TRBD2
TGTGCCAGCAGCCAGACTAGCGGGGGGCCCAATGAGCAGTTCTTC
CASSQTSGGPNEQFF
>TRBV5-1|few|TRBJ2-3|TRBD2
TGCGCCAGCAGGCGGATGACTAGCGGGGGGTCAGATACGCAGTATTTT
CASRRMTSGGSDTQYF
>TRBV19|NA|TRBJ1-2|NA
TGTGCCAGTGGAGTTGCGGGGAACTATGGCTACACCTTC
CASGVAGNYGYTF
>TRBV15|NA|TRBJ2-5|NA
TGTGCCACTTTAGGGGACTGGGGTGTAGGGACCCAGTACTTC
CATLGDWGVGTQYF
>TRBV27|NA|TRBJ1-2|NA
TGTGCCAGCAGTTTGGGCAGGATTCCCTATGGCTACACCTTC
CASSLGRIPYGYTF
>TRBV7-9|NA|TRBJ1-2|NA
TGTGCCAGCAGCTCCAGGTCTATCTATGGCTACACCTTC
CASSSRSIYGYTF
>TRBV7-9|NA|TRBJ1-2|TRBD1
TGTGCCAGCAGCCCGCGGGACAGGGGGGACTATGGCTACACCTTC
CASSPRDRGDYGYTF
>TRBV27|NA|TRBJ2-2|NA
TGTGCCAGCGAGAGGACATTGAACACCGGGGAGCTGTTTTTT
CASERTLNTGELFF
>TRBV30|NA|TRBJ1-4|NA
TGTGCCTGGAGTGTAGCGGGGGTCCGGGAAAAACTGTTTTTT
CAWSVAGVREKLFF
>TRBV9|NA|TRBJ1-1|NA
TGTGCCAGCAGCGTAGGGATTGACAGGAACACTGAAGCTTTCTTT
CASSVGIDRNTEAFF
>TRBV21-1|NA|TRBJ2-4|NA
TGTGCCAGCAGCACGGGTAAAAACATTCAGTACTTC
CASSTGKNIQYF
>TRBV5-1|NA|TRBJ2-5|NA
TGCGCCAGCAGCTTCGCGCCGAGAAAAGAGACCCAGTACTTC
CASSFAPRKETQYF
>TRBV7-9|NA|TRBJ2-7|NA
TGTGCCAGCAGCCCCCAGGGAGGCGAGCAGTACTTC
CASSPQGGEQYF
>TRBV6-2/TRBV6-3|many|TRBJ1-2|NA
TGTGCCAGCAGTTACTTTCCGGTTGGCTACACCTTC
CASSYFPVGYTF
>TRBV5-1|NA|TRBJ1-5|NA
TGCGCCAGCCTTCTTCTCCCGACAGGCCTTAGCAATCAGCCCCAGCATTTT
CASLLLPTGLSNQPQHF
>TRBV7-9|once|TRBJ1-1|TRBD1
TGTGCCAGCAGCTGGGGGACAGGGGAAATGAACACTGAAGCTTTCTTT
CASSWGTGEMNTEAFF
>TRBV10-1|NA|TRBJ1-1|NA
TGCGCCAGCAGTTTGGACGGTCCGGGGTCTGAAGCTTTCTTT
CASSLDGPGSEAFF
>TRBV3-1/TRBV3-2|NA|TRBJ1-2|TRBD1
TGTGCCAGCAGCCAGCATACCCGGGACAGAAACTATGGCTACACCTTC
CASSQHTRDRNYGYTF